This T cell receptor beta chain was captured in a study of T cell repertoires in cytomegalovirus infection. Overall study context: CMV infection plus the matching HLA type was flagged by public TCR beta signatures. Study-level findings and limits: HLA-C-restricted, CMV-specific TCR beta clonotypes were dominant ex vivo. Individuals carrying CMV plus the relevant HLA were identified by cumulative frequency of public TCR beta families.

From germline, CDR1 is SGHTA and CDR2 FQGNSA. CDR3 size: 15 residues. V was cut by 5 bases and J by 6 bases, with 16 bases left in between. This clonotype was counted at least ten times. Its antigen is still unknown. MiXCR was run by TCRdb on the reads, yielding one entry per CDR3 protein. The sample lists 55,000 to 70,000 distinct CDR3 sequences; approximately 36% were seen once. The TCR comes from a human donor in good health (CMV status not recorded). Some clones in this sample may be carry-over from other donors' samples. Sequenced input: PBMCs, sequenced either directly or after in vitro stimulation (not recorded which). The gene calls are TRBV7-2 and TRBJ2-2; D gene uncertain. The CDR3 sequence is CASSAGSQAPGELFF. CDR3 bases: TGTGCCAGCAGCGCCGGCTCCCAAGCCCCCGGGGAGCTGTTTTTT.